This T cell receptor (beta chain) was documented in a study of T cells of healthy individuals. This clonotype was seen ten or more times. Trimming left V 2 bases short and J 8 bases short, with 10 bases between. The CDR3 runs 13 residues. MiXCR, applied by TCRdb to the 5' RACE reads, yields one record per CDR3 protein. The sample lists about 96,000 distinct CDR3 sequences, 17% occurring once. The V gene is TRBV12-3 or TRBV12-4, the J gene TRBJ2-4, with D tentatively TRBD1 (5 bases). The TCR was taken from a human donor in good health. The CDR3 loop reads CASSLQGRYIQYF. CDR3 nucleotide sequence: TGTGCCAGCAGTTTACAGGGAAGGTACATTCAGTACTTC.